Given below is one TCR beta chain in context. This same CDR3 is encoded by further DNA sequences in the sample. Participants, 18 to 89 years old, spanned some 23 US areas. Categorization into cohorts depended on clinical history that participants reported. This entry belongs to a study of blood T cell repertoires in COVID-19. The overall study: Specimens from acute and convalescent COVID-19 originated in the United States, Italy and Spain. Sample material is recorded as cDNA or gDNA derived from T cells, B-cell-depleted T cells, or PBMCs.

This table comes from immunoSEQ multiplex PCR, and its TCRdb copy is limited to in-frame clones, with some not included. The repertoire holds just over 300,000 clones, with 86% as singletons. The sequence came from a man in his thirties or forties who had recovered from COVID-19. The sample consisted of PBMCs or T cells enriched from blood (not recorded which).

The CDR3 sequence: CASSLAGGPGTGELFF. The CDR3 region has the DNA TGCGCCAGCAGCTTGGCGGGGGGGCCGGGCACCGGGGAGCTGTTTTTT. The chain recombines TRBV5-1 with TRBJ2-2, with 8 bases that match TRBD2. This CDR3 spans 16 amino acids. Trimming removed 0 bases from V and 4 bases from J; junction bases left unmatched: 5. In germline, CDR1 is SGHRS, CDR2 YFSETQ.